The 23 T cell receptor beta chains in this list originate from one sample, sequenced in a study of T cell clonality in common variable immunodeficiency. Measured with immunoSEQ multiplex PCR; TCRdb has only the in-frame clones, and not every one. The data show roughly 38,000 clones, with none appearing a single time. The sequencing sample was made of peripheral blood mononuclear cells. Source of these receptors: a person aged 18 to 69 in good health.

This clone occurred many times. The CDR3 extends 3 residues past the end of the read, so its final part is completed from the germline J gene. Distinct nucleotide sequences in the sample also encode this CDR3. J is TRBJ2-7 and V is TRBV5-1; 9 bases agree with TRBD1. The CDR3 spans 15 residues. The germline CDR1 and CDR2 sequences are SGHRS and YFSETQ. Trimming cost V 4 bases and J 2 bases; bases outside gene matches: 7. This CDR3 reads CASSPGTGLTYEQYF. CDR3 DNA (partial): TGCGCCAGCAGCCCGGGGACAGGGCTCACCTACGAG.

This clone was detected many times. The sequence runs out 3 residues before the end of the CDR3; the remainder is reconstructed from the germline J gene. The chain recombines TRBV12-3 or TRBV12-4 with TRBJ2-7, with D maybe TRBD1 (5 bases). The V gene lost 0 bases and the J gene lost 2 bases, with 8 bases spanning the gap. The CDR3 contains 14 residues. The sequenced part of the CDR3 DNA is TGTGCCAGCAGTTTAGCCAGGGTAGCCTACGAG. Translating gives CASSLARVAYE. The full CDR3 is CASSLARVAYEQYF.

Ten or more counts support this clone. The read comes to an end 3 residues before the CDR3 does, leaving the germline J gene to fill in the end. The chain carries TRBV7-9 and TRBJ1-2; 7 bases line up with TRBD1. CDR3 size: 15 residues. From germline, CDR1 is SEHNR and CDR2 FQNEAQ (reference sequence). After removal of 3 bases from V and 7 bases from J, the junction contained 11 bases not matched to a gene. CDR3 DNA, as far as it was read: TGTGCCAGCAGCTTTCACAGGGGATCGGCTTCTGGC. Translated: CASSFHRGSASG. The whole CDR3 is CASSFHRGSASGYTF.

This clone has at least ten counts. This chain's CDR3 is CASSSGTPFYEQYF. The sequenced part of the CDR3 DNA is TGTGCCAGCAGCTCCGGGACACCCTTCTACGAG. The J gene is TRBJ2-7, the V gene TRBV7-9; possible D gene TRBD1, 6 bases. With the read ending 3 residues before the CDR3 end, the germline J gene is used to fill in that end. Per germline, CDR1 SEHNR and CDR2 FQNEAQ (reference sequence). Trimming took 4 bases from V and 3 from J, leaving 13 bases between them. The CDR3 covers 14 residues.

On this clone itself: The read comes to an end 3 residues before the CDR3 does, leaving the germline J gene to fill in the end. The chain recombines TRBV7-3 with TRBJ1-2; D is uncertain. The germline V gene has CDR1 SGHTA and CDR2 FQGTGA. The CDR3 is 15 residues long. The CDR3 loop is CASSLTGGKGDTYTF. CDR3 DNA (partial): TGTGCCAGCAGCTTAACGGGCGGGAAGGGAGATACC.

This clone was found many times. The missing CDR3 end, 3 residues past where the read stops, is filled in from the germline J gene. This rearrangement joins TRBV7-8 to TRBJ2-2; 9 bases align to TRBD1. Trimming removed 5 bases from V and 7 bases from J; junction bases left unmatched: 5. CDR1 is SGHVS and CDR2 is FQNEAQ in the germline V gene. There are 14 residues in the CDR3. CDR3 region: CASSRGQGSGELFF. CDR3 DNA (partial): TGTGCCAGCAGCCGCGGACAGGGGAGCGGGGAG.

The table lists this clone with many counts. Incomplete CDR3 DNA: TGTGCCAGCAGTTTGAGGCAGGCGGGGCAAGAGACC. Protein sequence: CASSLRQAGQET. The CDR3 in full is CASSLRQAGQETQYF. The V gene is TRBV12-3 or TRBV12-4, the J gene TRBJ2-5, with a possible D match to TRBD2 (6 bases). The CDR3 end falls 3 residues outside the read, so it is completed with the germline J gene. CDR3 length equals 15 residues. Trimming stripped 3 bases from V and 2 bases from J, with 13 bases between.

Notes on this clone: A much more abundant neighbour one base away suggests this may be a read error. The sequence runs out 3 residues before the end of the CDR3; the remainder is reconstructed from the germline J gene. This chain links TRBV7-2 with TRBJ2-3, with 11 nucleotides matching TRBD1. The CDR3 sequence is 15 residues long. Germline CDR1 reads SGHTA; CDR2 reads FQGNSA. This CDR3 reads CASSPGTGGNQPQYF. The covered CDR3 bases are TGTGCCAGCAGCCCAGGGACAGGGGGGAATCAGCCG.

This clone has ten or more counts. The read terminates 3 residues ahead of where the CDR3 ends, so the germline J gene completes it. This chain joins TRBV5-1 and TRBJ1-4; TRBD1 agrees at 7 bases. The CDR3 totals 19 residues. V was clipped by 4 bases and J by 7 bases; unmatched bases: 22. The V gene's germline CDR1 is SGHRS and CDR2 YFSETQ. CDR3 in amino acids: CASSRLRRDSQWGSEKLFF. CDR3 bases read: TGCGCCAGCAGCCGACTTAGGCGGGACAGCCAATGGGGGAGTGAAAAA. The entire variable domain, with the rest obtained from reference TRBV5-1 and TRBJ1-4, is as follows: KAGVTQTPRYLIKTRGQQVTLSCSPISGHRSVSWYQQTPGQGLQFLFEYFSETQRNKGNFPGRFSGRQFSNSRSEMNVSTLELGDSALYLCASSRLRRDSQWGSEKLFFGSGTQLSVL.

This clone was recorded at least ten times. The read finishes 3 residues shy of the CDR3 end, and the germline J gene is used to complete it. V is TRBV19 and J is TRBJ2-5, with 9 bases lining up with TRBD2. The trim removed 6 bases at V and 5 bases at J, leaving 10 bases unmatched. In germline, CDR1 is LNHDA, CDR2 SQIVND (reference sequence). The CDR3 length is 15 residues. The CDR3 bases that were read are TGTGCCAGTAGGCGTGCTAGCGGGATGAGCGAGACC. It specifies CASRRASGMSET. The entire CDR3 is CASRRASGMSETQYF. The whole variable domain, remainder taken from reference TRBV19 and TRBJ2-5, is DGGITQSPKYLFRKEGQNVTLSCEQNLNHDAMYWYRQDPGQGLRLIYYSQIVNDFQKGDIAEGYSVSREKKESFPLTVTSAQKNPTAFYLCASRRASGMSETQYFGPGTRLLVL.

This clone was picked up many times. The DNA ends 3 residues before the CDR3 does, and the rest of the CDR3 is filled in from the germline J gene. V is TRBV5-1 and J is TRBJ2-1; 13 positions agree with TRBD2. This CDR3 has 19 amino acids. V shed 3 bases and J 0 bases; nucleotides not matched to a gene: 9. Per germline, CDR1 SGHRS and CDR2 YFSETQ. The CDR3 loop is CASSYWTSGSSDSYNEQFF. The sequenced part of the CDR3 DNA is TGCGCCAGCAGCTACTGGACTAGCGGGAGTTCCGACTCCTACAATGAG.

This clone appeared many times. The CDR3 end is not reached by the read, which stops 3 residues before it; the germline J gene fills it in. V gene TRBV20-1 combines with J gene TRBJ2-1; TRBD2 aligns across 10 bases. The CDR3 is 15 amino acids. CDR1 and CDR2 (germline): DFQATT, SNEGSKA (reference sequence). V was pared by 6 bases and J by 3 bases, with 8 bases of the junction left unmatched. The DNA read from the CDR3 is TGCAGTGCGCGGTCTAGCGGGAGTAGCTACAATGAG. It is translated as CSARSSGSSYNE. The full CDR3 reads CSARSSGSSYNEQFF.

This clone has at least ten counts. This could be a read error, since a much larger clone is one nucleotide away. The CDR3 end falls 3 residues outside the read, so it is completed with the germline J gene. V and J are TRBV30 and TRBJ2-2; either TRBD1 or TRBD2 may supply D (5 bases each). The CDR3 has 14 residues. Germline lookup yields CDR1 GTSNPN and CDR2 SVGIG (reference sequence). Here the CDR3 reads CAWSDEGGANVLFF. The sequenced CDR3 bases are TGTGCCTGGAGTGACGAGGGTGGGGCCAACGTG.

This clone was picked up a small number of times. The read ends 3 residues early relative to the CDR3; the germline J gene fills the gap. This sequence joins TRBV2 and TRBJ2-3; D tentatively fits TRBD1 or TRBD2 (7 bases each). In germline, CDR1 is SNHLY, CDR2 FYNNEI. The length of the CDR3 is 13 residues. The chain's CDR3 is CASKGARRETQYF. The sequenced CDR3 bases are TGTGCCAGCAAGGGGGCCCGGCGGGAGACG.

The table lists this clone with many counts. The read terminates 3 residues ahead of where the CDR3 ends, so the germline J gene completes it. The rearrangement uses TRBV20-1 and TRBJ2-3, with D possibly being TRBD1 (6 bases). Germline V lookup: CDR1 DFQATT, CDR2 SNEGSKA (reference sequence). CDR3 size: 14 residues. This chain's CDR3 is CSARLGAGNQPQYF. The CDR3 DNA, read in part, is TGCAGTGCTAGATTGGGGGCAGGCAATCAGCCG.

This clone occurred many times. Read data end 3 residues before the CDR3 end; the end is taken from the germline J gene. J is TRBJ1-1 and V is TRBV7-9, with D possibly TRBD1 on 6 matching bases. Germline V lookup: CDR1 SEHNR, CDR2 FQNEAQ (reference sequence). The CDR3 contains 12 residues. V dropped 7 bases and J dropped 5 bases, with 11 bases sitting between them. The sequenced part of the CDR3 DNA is TGTGCCAGCACCCAGGGGAGGACTGAA. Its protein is CASTQGRTE. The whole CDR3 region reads CASTQGRTEAFF.

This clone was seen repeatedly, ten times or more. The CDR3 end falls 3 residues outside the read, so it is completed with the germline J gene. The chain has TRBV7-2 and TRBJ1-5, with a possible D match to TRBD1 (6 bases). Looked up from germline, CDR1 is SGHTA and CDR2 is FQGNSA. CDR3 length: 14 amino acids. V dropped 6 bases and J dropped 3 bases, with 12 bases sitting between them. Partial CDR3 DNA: TGTGCCAGCAGTTTTGGACAGCTCAATCAGCCC. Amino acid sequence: CASSFGQLNQP. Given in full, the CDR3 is CASSFGQLNQPQHF.

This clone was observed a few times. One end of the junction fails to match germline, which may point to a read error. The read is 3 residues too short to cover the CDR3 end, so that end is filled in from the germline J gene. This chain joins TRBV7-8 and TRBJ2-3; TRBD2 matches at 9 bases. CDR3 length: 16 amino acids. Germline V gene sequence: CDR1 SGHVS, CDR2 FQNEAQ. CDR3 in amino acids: CASRPPSGTTSETQYF. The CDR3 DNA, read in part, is TGTGCCAGCAGACCACCTAGCGGGACGACCTCAGAGACG.

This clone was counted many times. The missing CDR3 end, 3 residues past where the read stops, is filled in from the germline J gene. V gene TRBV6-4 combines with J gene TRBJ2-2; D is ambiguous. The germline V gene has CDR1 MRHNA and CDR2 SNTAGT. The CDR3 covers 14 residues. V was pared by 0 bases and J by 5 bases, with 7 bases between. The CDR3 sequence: CASSDSVDTGELFF. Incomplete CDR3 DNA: TGTGCCAGCAGTGACTCAGTAGATACCGGGGAG.

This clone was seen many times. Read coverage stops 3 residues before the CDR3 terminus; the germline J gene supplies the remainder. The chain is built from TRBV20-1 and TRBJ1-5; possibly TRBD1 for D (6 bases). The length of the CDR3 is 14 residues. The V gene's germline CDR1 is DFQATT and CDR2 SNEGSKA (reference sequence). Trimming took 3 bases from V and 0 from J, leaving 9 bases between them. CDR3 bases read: TGCAGTGCTAGTAGACAGGATAGCAATCAGCCC. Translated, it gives CSASRQDSNQP. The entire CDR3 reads CSASRQDSNQPQHF.

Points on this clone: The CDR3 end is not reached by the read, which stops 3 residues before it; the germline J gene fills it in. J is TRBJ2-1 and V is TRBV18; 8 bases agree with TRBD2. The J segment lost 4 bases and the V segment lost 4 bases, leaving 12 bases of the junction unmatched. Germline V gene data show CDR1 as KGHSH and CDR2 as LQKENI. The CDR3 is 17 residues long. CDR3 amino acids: CASSHREREKAYNEQFF. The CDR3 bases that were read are TGTGCCAGCTCACACCGCGAGCGGGAGAAGGCGTACAATGAG.

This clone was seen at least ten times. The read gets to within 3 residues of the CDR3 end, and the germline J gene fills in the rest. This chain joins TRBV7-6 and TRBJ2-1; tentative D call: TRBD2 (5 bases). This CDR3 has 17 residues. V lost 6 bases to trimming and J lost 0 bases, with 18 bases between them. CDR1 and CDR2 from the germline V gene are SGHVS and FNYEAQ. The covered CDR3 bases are TGTGCCAGCAGTCTACTAGTTACGGGGTTCTCCTACAATGAG. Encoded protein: CASSLLVTGFSYNE. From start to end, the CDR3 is CASSLLVTGFSYNEQFF.

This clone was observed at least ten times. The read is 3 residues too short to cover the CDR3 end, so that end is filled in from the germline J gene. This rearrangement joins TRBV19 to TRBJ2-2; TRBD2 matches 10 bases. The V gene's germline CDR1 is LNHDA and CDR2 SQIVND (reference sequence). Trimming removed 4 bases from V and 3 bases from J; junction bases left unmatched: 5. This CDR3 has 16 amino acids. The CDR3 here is CASSKASGRDTGELFF. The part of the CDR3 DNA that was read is TGTGCCAGTAGTAAAGCTAGCGGGAGAGACACCGGGGAG.